The following is a TCR beta chain sequence with its context. Its antigen is still unknown. It was patients with CD8+CD57+ cell expansion by flow cytometry who were chosen for sequencing. Every patient presented with severe acquired aplastic anemia. Per germline, CDR1 ENHRY and CDR2 SYGVKD. V gave up 10 bases and J gave up 11 bases, with 22 bases separating them. The CDR3 extends over 13 amino acids. The source of the sample is a study of CD8+CD57+ T cells in acquired aplastic anemia. General study findings and limits: Patient and control CD8+ Simpson's diversity was not significantly different.

The study profiled TCR beta VDJ and CDR3 using genomic DNA as template. TCRdb independently ran MiXCR on the reads; one entry per CDR3 protein. The sample yields roughly 150,000 distinct CDR3 sequences, approximately 44% seen once. This sequence originates from a human donor with aplastic anemia. This chain uses TRBV10-3 with TRBJ2-3; the D gene is possibly TRBD2 (6 bases). The sample comprised sorted CD4+, CD8+, or CD8+CD57+ T cells (not recorded which) from PBMCs. This CDR3 reads CASSTGSGYEQYF. The CDR3 nucleotides read TGTGCCAGCAGCACAGGTAGCGGCTACGAGCAGTATTTT.